These T cell receptor beta chains were read from a single sample in a study of blood T cell repertoires in COVID-19. Measured with immunoSEQ multiplex PCR; TCRdb has only the in-frame clones, and not every one. Of hundreds of thousands of clones listed, around nine tenths are singletons. Sequences were obtained from peripheral blood. The receptors shown here come from a woman aged 25 to 45 with COVID-19, enrolled during active disease. The CDR3 runs from the conserved cysteine through the conserved F or W. A D gene is named only where the DNA matches it firmly. Clone size is given for some rows only: seen once, a few or many times, or a class if the clone is expanded.

CDR3 protein	CDR3 DNA	clone size	V gene	J gene	CDR3 length	D gene
CAWRRWGGGETEAFF	TGTGCCTGGCGCCGATGGGGAGGGGGGGAGACTGAAGCTTTCTTT	-	TRBV30	TRBJ1-1	15	-
CSVWLAGRGELFF	TGCAGCGTTTGGCTAGCGGGACGCGGGGAGCTGTTTTTT	-	TRBV29-1	TRBJ2-2	13	TRBD2
CASSFPGNYGYTF	TGTGCCAGCAGTTTTCCAGGGAACTATGGCTACACCTTC	-	TRBV27	TRBJ1-2	13	-
CASSFGQGYEQYF	TGTGCCAGCAGCTTCGGACAGGGTTACGAGCAGTACTTC	-	TRBV7-2	TRBJ2-7	13	TRBD1
CSVGVTALGYGYTF	TGCAGCGTTGGGGTGACTGCTCTCGGCTATGGCTACACCTTC	once	TRBV29-1	TRBJ1-2	14	-
CASSHGDRGRYEQYF	TGTGCCAGCAGCCACGGGGACAGGGGGCGTTACGAGCAGTACTTC	-	TRBV7-9	TRBJ2-7	15	TRBD1
CASSQQGREQFF	TGTGCCAGCAGCCAACAGGGCCGGGAGCAGTTCTTC	-	TRBV9	TRBJ2-1	12	-
CASSGGLDYGYTF	TGCGCCAGCTCTGGGGGGTTGGACTATGGCTACACCTTC	-	TRBV5-1	TRBJ1-2	13	-
CASSQDRYEQYF	TGCGCCAGCAGCCAAGACAGGTACGAGCAGTACTTC	-	TRBV4-1	TRBJ2-7	12	-
CASSFDNQETQYF	TGTGCCAGCAGTTTTGACAACCAAGAGACCCAGTACTTC	-	TRBV27	TRBJ2-5	13	-
CASSLLLAKNIQYF	TGTGCCAGCAGCTTGTTACTAGCCAAAAACATTCAGTACTTC	-	TRBV5-6	TRBJ2-4	14	-
CASSEGGLSYNEQFF	TGTGCCAGCAGTGAAGGCGGCCTCTCCTACAATGAGCAGTTCTTC	-	TRBV2	TRBJ2-1	15	-
CAAGQGRNQPQHF	TGTGCCGCCGGACAGGGGAGGAATCAGCCCCAGCATTTT	-	TRBV30	TRBJ1-5	13	TRBD1
CASSYSLGLAGELFF	TGTGCCAGCAGTTACTCACTAGGGTTGGCCGGGGAGCTGTTTTTT	once	TRBV6-5	TRBJ2-2	15	-
CASRVGTAVGGTGELFF	TGTGCCAGCAGGGTCGGGACTGCCGTGGGGGGCACCGGGGAGCTGTTTTTT	once	TRBV28	TRBJ2-2	17	-
CASSLPTPQGLNEKLFF	TGTGCCAGCAGTTTACCGACACCGCAGGGGCTTAATGAAAAACTGTTTTTT	-	TRBV28	TRBJ1-4	17	-
CASSYPYTPGLAGVSTDTQYF	TGTGCCAGCAGTTACCCTTATACACCGGGACTAGCGGGAGTTTCTACAGATACGCAGTATTTT	-	TRBV28	TRBJ2-3	21	TRBD2
CASSLKQGRGTDTQYF	TGTGCCAGCAGTCTTAAACAGGGACGTGGAACAGATACGCAGTATTTT	-	TRBV28	TRBJ2-3	16	-
CAWSPRGHEQFF	TGTGCCTGGAGTCCTCGTGGGCATGAGCAGTTCTTC	-	TRBV30	TRBJ2-1	12	-
CASRSLGGRGSNEKLFF	TGTGCCAGCAGATCCTTAGGGGGTCGAGGGTCTAATGAAAAACTGTTTTTT	-	TRBV27	TRBJ1-4	17	-
CASSLRGTDPAQYF	TGTGCCAGCAGTTTACGGGGGACTGACCCGGCCCAGTACTTC	-	TRBV28	TRBJ2-5	14	-
CSASLQETQYF	TGCAGTGCTAGCCTACAAGAGACCCAGTACTTC	once	TRBV20-1	TRBJ2-5	11	-
CASSVDIKAAQYF	TGTGCCAGCAGCGTCGACATAAAAGCGGCCCAGTACTTC	-	TRBV9	TRBJ2-5	13	-
CASSLGMGARETQYF	TGTGCCAGCAGCTTGGGTATGGGGGCGCGGGAGACCCAGTACTTC	-	TRBV5-4	TRBJ2-5	15	-
CAWSVQGQGEQFF	TGTGCCTGGAGTGTTCAGGGGCAAGGGGAGCAGTTCTTC	-	TRBV30	TRBJ2-1	13	-
CASSDRGHSNQPQHF	TGTGCCAGCAGTGACAGGGGGCATAGCAATCAGCCCCAGCATTTT	-	TRBV6-4	TRBJ1-5	15	TRBD1
CASSPGQGASGANVLTF	TGTGCCAGCAGCCCGGGACAGGGGGCCTCTGGGGCCAACGTCCTGACTTTC	-	TRBV7-2	TRBJ2-6	17	TRBD1
CASSLSGSPLLEQYF	TGTGCCAGCAGCTTGTCTGGTAGCCCCCTACTCGAGCAGTACTTC	-	TRBV5-4	TRBJ2-7	15	-
CAGGPYGYTF	TGTGCCGGGGGCCCTTATGGCTACACCTTC	few	TRBV30	TRBJ1-2	10	-
CASSFLGTEQFF	TGTGCCAGCAGCTTCTTGGGGACAGAGCAGTTCTTC	-	TRBV5-6	TRBJ2-1	12	-
CASSQLGQGVYEQYF	TGTGCCAGCAGCCAGCTGGGACAGGGGGTATACGAGCAGTACTTC	-	TRBV14	TRBJ2-7	15	TRBD1
CASSLSGAWGTEAFF	TGTGCCAGCAGTTTGAGTGGGGCGTGGGGCACTGAAGCTTTCTTT	once	TRBV28	TRBJ1-1	15	-
CASRSGGAGTDTQYF	TGTGCCAGCAGGTCTGGGGGGGCCGGTACAGATACGCAGTATTTT	-	TRBV6-5	TRBJ2-3	15	-
CAISFSGTSGKNEQFF	TGTGCCATCAGCTTTTCCGGGACTAGCGGGAAGAATGAGCAGTTCTTC	few	TRBV10-3	TRBJ2-1	16	TRBD2
CASSLVGLAGVANTGELFF	TGCGCCAGCAGCTTGGTGGGACTAGCGGGAGTAGCGAACACCGGGGAGCTGTTTTTT	-	TRBV5-1	TRBJ2-2	19	TRBD2
CASHFDRTAYEQYF	TGTGCCAGCCATTTCGACAGGACAGCCTACGAGCAGTACTTC	-	TRBV18	TRBJ2-7	14	-
CASRPQRQGAYEQYF	TGTGCCAGCAGACCGCAAAGACAGGGGGCCTACGAGCAGTACTTC	-	TRBV6-6	TRBJ2-7	15	TRBD1
CASSPGPGEQYF	TGTGCCAGCAGTCCCGGACCGGGGGAGCAGTACTTC	-	TRBV28	TRBJ2-7	12	-
CASSHTGINWNSPLHF	TGTGCCAGCAGCCACACCGGGATCAACTGGAATTCACCCCTCCACTTT	-	TRBV14	TRBJ1-6	16	-
CASSTGGSYGYTF	TGTGCCAGCAGCACAGGGGGCAGCTATGGCTACACCTTC	-	TRBV7-3	TRBJ1-2	13	TRBD1
CASSLAQGLETYNEQFF	TGCGCCAGCAGCTTGGCCCAGGGACTAGAGACATACAATGAGCAGTTCTTC	once	TRBV5-1	TRBJ2-1	17	TRBD2